This T cell receptor beta chain came from a study of lymphopenia after photon versus proton radiotherapy. Overall study results and limits: Photon-treated patients lost naive T cells and TCR diversity; proton-treated stayed stable. Post-nadir diversity loss with photons came from oligoclonal expansion, particularly CD8+ Temra cells. Survival link was tested only in deceased patients; proton benefit remains a possibility.

Sequenced by immunoSEQ multiplex PCR; TCRdb stores in-frame clones only, minus some. The sample yields more than 30,000 clones, 70% to 90% seen once. The CDR3 runs to 14 residues. The germline gives CDR1 MNHNY, CDR2 SVGAGI (reference sequence). The ends were cut back, 2 bases at V and 7 bases at J, with 11 bases in the middle. A word on this clone: Its antigen is undetermined.

Sequencing used peripheral blood, obtained from a patient treated with photon-based radiotherapy. This sequence was found in a man in his fifties or sixties with gastric cancer. The chain carries TRBV6-6 and TRBJ1-4; D unclear. The CDR3 coding sequence is TGTGCCAGCAGTTACGACGGGGATCGTGAAAAACTGTTTTTT. It codes for CASSYDGDREKLFF.